The T cell receptor (beta chain) under discussion was sequenced for a study of OX40 agonist ivuxolimab in advanced cancers. Study summary: An agonistic human IgG2 monoclonal antibody against OX40 (CD134) was given. Checkpoint inhibitors had been given previously to roughly 40% of patients.

The CDR3 runs to 15 residues. V was trimmed by 0 bases and J by 4 bases, leaving 13 bases between them. The V gene's germline CDR1 is LNHNV and CDR2 YYDKDF (reference sequence). Samples of blood were obtained at baseline, on cycle 4 day 1, and on cycle 7 day 1. Sequencing was performed with immunoSEQ multiplex PCR; in TCRdb, only in-frame clones are kept and a portion is missing. The table records roughly 45,000 clones, 81% of them present only once. V gene TRBV15 combines with J gene TRBJ2-7, with D possibly being TRBD1 or TRBD2 (7 bases each). This material consisted of CD4+ or CD8+ T cells sorted from blood, taken in a trial of the OX40 agonist ivuxolimab. The source is an adult with an advanced solid tumor such as melanoma, head and neck, liver or kidney cancer. The CDR3 bases are TGTGCCACCAGCAGAGATGCAGGGGGAGGGTACGAGCAGTACTTC. Protein: CATSRDAGGGYEQYF.